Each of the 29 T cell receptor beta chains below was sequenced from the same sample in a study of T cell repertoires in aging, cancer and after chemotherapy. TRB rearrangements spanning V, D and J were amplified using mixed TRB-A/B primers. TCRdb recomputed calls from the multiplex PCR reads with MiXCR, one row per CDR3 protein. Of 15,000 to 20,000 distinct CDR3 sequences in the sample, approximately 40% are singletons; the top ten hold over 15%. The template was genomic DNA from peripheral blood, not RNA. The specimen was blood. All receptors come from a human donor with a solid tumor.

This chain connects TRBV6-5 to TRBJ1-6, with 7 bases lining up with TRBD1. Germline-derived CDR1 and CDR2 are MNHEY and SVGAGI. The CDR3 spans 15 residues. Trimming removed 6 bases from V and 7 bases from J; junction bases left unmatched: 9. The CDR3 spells CASSERQGGNSPLHF. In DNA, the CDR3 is TGTGCCAGCAGCGAAAGACAGGGAGGAAATTCACCCCTCCACTTT.

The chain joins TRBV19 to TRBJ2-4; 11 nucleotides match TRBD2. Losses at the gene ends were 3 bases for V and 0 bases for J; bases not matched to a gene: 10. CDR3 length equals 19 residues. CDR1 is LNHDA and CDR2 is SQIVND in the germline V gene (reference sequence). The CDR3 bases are TGTGCCAGTAGTATTGAAGGGACTAGCGGATCCCTAGCCAAAAACATTCAGTACTTC. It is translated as CASSIEGTSGSLAKNIQYF.

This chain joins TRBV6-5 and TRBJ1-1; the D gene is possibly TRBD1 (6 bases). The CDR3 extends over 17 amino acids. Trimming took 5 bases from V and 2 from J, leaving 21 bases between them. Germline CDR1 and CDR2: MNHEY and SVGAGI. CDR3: CASSSRGYAFLNTEAFF. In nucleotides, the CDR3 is TGTGCCAGCAGTAGCAGGGGTTACGCCTTCTTAAACACTGAAGCTTTCTTT.

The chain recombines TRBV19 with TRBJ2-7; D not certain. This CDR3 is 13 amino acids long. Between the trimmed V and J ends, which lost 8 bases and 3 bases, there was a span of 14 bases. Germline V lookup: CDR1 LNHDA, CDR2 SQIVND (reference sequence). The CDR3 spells CASGYGPDYEQYF. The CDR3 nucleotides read TGTGCCAGTGGATATGGGCCAGACTACGAGCAGTACTTC. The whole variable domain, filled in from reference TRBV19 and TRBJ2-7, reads DGGITQSPKYLFRKEGQNVTLSCEQNLNHDAMYWYRQDPGQGLRLIYYSQIVNDFQKGDIAEGYSVSREKKESFPLTVTSAQKNPTAFYLCASGYGPDYEQYFGPGTRLTVT.

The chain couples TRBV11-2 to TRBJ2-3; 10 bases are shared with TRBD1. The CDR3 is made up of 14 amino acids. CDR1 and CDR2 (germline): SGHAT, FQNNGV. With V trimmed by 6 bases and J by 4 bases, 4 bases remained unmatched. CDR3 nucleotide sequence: TGTGCCAGCAGTGGGGGACAGGGGCCAGATACGCAGTATTTT. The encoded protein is CASSGGQGPDTQYF. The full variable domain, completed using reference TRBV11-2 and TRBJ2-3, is EAGVAQSPRYKIIEKRQSVAFWCNPISGHATLYWYQQILGQGPKLLIQFQNNGVVDDSQLPKDRFSAERLKGVDSTLKIQPAKLEDSAVYLCASSGGQGPDTQYFGPGTRLTVL.

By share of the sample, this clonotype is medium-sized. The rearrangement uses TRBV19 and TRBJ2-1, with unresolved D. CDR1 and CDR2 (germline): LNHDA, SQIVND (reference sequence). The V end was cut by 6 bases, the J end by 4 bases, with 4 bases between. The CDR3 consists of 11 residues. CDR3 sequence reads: CASRLYNEQFF. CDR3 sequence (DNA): TGTGCCAGTAGACTATACAATGAGCAGTTCTTC.

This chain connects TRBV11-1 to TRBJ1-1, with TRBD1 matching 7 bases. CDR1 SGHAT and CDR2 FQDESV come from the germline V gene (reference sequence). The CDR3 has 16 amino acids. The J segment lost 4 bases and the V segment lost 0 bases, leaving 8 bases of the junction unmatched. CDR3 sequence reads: CASSLAGGRGATEAFF. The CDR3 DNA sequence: TGTGCCAGCAGCTTAGCGGGGGGCAGGGGGGCCACTGAAGCTTTCTTT.

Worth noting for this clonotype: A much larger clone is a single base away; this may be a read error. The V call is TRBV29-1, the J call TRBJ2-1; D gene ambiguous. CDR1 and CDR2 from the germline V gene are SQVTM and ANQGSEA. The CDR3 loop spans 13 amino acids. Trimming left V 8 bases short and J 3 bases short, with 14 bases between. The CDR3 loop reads CSSRKLGYNEQFF. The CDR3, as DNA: TGCAGCTCCCGAAAATTGGGCTACAATGAGCAGTTCTTC.

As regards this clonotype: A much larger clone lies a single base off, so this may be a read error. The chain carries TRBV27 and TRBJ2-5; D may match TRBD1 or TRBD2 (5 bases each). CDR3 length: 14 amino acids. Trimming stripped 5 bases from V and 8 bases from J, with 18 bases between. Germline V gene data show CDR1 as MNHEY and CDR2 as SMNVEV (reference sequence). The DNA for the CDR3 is TGTGCCAGCAGTGTTGGGACCGCCGGCGACACCCAGTACTTC. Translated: CASSVGTAGDTQYF.

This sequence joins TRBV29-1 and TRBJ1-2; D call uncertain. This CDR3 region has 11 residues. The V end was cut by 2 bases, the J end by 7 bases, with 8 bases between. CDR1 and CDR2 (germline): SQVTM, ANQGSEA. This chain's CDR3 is CSVENNGGYTF. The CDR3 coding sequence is TGCAGCGTTGAAAATAACGGTGGCTACACCTTC.

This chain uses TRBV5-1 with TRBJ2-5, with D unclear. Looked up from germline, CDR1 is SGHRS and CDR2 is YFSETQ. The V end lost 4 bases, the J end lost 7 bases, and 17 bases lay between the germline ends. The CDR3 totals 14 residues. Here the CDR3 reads CASSPLDPNRTQYF. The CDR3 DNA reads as TGCGCCAGCAGCCCGCTGGACCCTAACAGGACCCAGTACTTC.

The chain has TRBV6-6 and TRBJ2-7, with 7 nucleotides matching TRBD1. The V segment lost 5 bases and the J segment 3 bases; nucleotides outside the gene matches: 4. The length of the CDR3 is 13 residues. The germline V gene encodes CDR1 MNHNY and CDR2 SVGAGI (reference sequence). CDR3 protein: CASSKTGNYEQYF. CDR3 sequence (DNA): TGTGCCAGCAGTAAGACAGGGAACTACGAGCAGTACTTC.

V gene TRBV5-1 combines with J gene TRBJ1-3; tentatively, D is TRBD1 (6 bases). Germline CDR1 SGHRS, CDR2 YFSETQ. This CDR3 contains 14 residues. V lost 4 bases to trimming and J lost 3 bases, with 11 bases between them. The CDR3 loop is CASSPQGSGNTIYF. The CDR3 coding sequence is TGCGCCAGCAGCCCTCAGGGGAGTGGAAACACCATATATTTT.

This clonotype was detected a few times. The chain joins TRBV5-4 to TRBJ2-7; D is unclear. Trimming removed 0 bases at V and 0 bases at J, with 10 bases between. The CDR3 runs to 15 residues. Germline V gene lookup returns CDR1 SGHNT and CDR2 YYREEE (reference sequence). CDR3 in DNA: TGTGCCAGCAGCTTGGACCCGGGTAGCTCCTACGAGCAGTACTTC. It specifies CASSLDPGSSYEQYF. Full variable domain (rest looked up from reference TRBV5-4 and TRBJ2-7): ETGVTQSPTHLIKTRGQQVTLRCSSQSGHNTVSWYQQALGQGPQFIFQYYREEENGRGNFPPRFSGLQFPNYSSELNVNALELDDSALYLCASSLDPGSSYEQYFGPGTRLTVT.

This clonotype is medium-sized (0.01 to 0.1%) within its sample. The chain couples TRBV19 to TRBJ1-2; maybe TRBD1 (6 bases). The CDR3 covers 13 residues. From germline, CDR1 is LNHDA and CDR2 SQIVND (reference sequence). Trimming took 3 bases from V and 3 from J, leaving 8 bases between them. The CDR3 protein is CASSIPGDYGYTF. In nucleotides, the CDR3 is TGTGCCAGTAGTATCCCAGGGGACTATGGCTACACCTTC. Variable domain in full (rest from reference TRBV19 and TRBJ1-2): DGGITQSPKYLFRKEGQNVTLSCEQNLNHDAMYWYRQDPGQGLRLIYYSQIVNDFQKGDIAEGYSVSREKKESFPLTVTSAQKNPTAFYLCASSIPGDYGYTFGSGTRLTVV.

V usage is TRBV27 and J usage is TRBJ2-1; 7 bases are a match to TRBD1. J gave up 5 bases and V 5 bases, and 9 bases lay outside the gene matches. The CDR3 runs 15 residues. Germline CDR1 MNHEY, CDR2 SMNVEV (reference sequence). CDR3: CASSPSGTANNEQFF. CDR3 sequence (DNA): TGTGCCAGCAGTCCCTCCGGGACAGCCAACAATGAGCAGTTCTTC.

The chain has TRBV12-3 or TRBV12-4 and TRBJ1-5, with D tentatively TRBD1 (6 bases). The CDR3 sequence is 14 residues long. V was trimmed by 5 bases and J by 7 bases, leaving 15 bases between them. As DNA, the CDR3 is TGTGCCAGCAGTAAAAATTCACAGGGACAGCCCCAGCATTTT. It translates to CASSKNSQGQPQHF.

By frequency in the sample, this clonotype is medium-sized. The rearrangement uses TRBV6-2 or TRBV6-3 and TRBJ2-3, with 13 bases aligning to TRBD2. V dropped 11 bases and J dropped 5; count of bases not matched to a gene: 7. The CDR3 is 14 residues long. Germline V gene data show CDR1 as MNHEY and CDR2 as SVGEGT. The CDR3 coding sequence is TGTGCCGCAGGACTAGCGGGGGCGCGAGATACGCAGTATTTT. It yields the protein CAAGLAGARDTQYF.

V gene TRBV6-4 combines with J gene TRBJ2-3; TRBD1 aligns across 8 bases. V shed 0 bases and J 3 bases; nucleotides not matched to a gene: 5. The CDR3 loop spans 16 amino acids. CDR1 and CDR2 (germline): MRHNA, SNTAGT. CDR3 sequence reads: CASSDSTGGGTDTQYF. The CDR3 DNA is TGTGCCAGCAGTGACTCAACAGGGGGAGGAACAGATACGCAGTATTTT.

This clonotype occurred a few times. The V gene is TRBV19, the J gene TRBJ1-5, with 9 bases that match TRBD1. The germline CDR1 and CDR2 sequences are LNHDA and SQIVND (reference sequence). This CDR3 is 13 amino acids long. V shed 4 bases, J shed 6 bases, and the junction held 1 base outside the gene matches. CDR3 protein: CASSNRGLQPQHF. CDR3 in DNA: TGTGCCAGTAGTAACAGGGGGCTTCAGCCCCAGCATTTT.

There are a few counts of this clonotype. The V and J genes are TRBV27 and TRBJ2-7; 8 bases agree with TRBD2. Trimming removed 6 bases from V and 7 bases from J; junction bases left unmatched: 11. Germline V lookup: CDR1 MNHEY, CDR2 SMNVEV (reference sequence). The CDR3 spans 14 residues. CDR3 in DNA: TGTGCCAGCAGCCGGGGGGGGGTCTCTCGTGAGCAGTACTTC. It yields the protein CASSRGGVSREQYF.

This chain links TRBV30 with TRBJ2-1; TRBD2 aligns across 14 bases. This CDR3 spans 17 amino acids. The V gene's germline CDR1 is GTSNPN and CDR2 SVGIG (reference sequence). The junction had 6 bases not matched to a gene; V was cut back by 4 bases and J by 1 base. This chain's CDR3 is CAWIGTSGSGSYNEQFF. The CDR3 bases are TGTGCCTGGATTGGGACTAGCGGGAGCGGGTCCTACAATGAGCAGTTCTTC.

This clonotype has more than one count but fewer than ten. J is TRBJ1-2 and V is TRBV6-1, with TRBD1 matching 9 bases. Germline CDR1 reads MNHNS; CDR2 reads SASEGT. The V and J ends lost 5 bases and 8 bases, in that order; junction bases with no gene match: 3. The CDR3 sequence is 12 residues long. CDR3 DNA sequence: TGTGCCAGCAGTCCTGGGACAGGGGGCTACACCTTC. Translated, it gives CASSPGTGGYTF.

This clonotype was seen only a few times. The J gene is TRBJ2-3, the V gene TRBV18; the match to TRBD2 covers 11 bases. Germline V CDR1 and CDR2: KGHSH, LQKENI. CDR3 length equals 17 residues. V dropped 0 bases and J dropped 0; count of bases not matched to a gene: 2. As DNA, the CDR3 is TGTGCCAGCTCACCACCGGGACTAGCGGCAAGCACAGATACGCAGTATTTT. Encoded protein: CASSPPGLAASTDTQYF.

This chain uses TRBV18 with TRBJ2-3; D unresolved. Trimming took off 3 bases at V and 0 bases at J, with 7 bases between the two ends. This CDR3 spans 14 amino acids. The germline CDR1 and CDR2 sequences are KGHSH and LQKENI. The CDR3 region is CASSPQVSTDTQYF. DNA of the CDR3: TGTGCCAGCTCACCCCAGGTGAGCACAGATACGCAGTATTTT.

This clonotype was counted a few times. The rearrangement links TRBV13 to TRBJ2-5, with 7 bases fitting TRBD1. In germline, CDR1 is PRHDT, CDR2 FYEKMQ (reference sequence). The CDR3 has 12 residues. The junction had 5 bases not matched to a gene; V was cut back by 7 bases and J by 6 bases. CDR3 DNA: TGTGCCAGCACCCAGGGACAGCAGACCCAGTACTTC. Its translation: CASTQGQQTQYF. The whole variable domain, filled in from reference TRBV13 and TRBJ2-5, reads AAGVIQSPRHLIKEKRETATLKCYPIPRHDTVYWYQQGPGQDPQFLISFYEKMQSDKGSIPDRFSAQQFSDYHSELNMSSLELGDSALYFCASTQGQQTQYFGPGTRLLVL.

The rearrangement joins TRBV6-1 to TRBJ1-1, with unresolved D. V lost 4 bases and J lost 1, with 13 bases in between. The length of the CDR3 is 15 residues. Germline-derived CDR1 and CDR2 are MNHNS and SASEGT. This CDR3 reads CASSARASGNTEAFF. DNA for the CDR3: TGTGCCAGCAGTGCCCGGGCCTCAGGGAACACTGAAGCTTTCTTT.

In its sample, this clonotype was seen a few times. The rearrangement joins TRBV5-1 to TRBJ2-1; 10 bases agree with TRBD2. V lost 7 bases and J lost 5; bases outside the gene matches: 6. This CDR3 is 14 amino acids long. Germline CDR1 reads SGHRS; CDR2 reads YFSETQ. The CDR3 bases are TGCGCCAGCCGCCAAGGACTAGCGGACAATGAGCAGTTCTTC. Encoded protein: CASRQGLADNEQFF. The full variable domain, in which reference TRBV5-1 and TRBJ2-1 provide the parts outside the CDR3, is KAGVTQTPRYLIKTRGQQVTLSCSPISGHRSVSWYQQTPGQGLQFLFEYFSETQRNKGNFPGRFSGRQFSNSRSEMNVSTLELGDSALYLCASRQGLADNEQFFGPGTRLTVL.

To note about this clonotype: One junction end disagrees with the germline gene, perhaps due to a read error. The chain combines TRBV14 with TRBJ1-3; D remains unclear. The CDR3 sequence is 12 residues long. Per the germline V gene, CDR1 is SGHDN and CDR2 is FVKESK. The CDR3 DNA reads TGTGCCAGCAGCCAAGAATCTGTGGCACTATTTTTT. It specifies CASSQESVALFF.